This is a list of T cell receptor beta chains from one sample in a study of PD-L1 blockade in urothelial cancer. Clones were sequenced by immunoSEQ multiplex PCR, and TCRdb holds only the in-frame ones, with some missing. Of approximately 70,000 clones listed, roughly 84% are singletons. This material consisted of PBMCs, taken around atezolizumab (anti-PD-L1) treatment. These receptors all come from a woman between 65 and 79 years old with urothelial cancer. The CDR3 runs from the conserved cysteine through the conserved F or W. Fields, in order: J gene, V gene, CDR3 protein.

j_call: TRBJ2-1; v_call: TRBV7-9; cdr3_aa: CAGGLAGDNEQFF
j_call: TRBJ1-2; v_call: TRBV14; cdr3_aa: CASSQLDRGSDGYTF
j_call: TRBJ2-1; v_call: TRBV19; cdr3_aa: CASSKSGIPWDEQFF
j_call: TRBJ2-1; v_call: TRBV5-4; cdr3_aa: CASSLGGGPDNEQFF
j_call: TRBJ2-3; v_call: TRBV6-1; cdr3_aa: CATALAGFTDTQYF
j_call: TRBJ2-5; v_call: TRBV11-2; cdr3_aa: CASSFPNRAETQYF
j_call: TRBJ2-1; v_call: TRBV7-2; cdr3_aa: CASSLGLAGTNEQFF
j_call: TRBJ2-2; v_call: TRBV4-1; cdr3_aa: CASSWGGNTGELFF
j_call: TRBJ2-1; v_call: TRBV5-5; cdr3_aa: CASSSRTGGTYNEQFF
j_call: TRBJ2-1; v_call: TRBV14; cdr3_aa: CASSQVEGVSAEQFF
j_call: TRBJ2-5; v_call: TRBV9; cdr3_aa: CASSGTGLAGPPWPETQYF
j_call: TRBJ2-4; v_call: TRBV5-6; cdr3_aa: CASSSAGGIAKNIQYF
j_call: TRBJ1-6; v_call: TRBV19; cdr3_aa: CASSSSGGNSPLHF
j_call: TRBJ2-2; v_call: TRBV6-5; cdr3_aa: CASSYRDTGELFF
j_call: TRBJ2-7; v_call: TRBV7-2; cdr3_aa: CASSLAQGYPYEQYF
j_call: TRBJ2-7; v_call: TRBV7-7; cdr3_aa: CASSLHLEAGAGGEQYF
j_call: TRBJ1-1; v_call: TRBV28; cdr3_aa: CASSFGQVGGGGTEAFF
j_call: TRBJ1-2; v_call: TRBV28; cdr3_aa: CASSRPQLPFNYGYTF
j_call: TRBJ1-2; v_call: TRBV7-2; cdr3_aa: CASSIDRGGYGYTF
j_call: TRBJ2-6; v_call: TRBV5-8; cdr3_aa: CASSLMGQGFAGANVLTF
j_call: TRBJ1-4; v_call: TRBV5-4; cdr3_aa: CASSLMGGPGEKLFF
j_call: TRBJ2-5; v_call: TRBV5-1; cdr3_aa: CASSWQPGGRRETQYF
j_call: TRBJ2-1; v_call: TRBV29-1; cdr3_aa: CSVVSRVSYKSYNEQFF
j_call: TRBJ2-2; v_call: TRBV6-5; cdr3_aa: CASSYLSGANTGELFF
j_call: TRBJ2-7; v_call: TRBV30; cdr3_aa: CAWAPGRSYEQYF
j_call: TRBJ2-7; v_call: TRBV27; cdr3_aa: CASSSILAGGHEQYF
j_call: TRBJ2-7; v_call: TRBV7-3; cdr3_aa: CASSLVAGGQMGEQYF
j_call: TRBJ2-3; v_call: TRBV7-9; cdr3_aa: CASSLAAQVDTQYF
j_call: TRBJ2-6; v_call: TRBV7-9; cdr3_aa: CASSQTVTSGANVLTF
j_call: TRBJ1-5; v_call: TRBV28; cdr3_aa: CASMDSRNQPQHF
j_call: TRBJ2-5; v_call: TRBV2; cdr3_aa: CASVRDNGEETQYF
j_call: TRBJ2-1; v_call: TRBV29-1; cdr3_aa: CSVEGVAPRSSYNEQFF
j_call: TRBJ2-1; v_call: TRBV7-8; cdr3_aa: CASSLAGQIYNEQFF
j_call: TRBJ1-1; v_call: TRBV30; cdr3_aa: CAWSVPTGAPDTEAFF
j_call: TRBJ2-7; v_call: TRBV7-9; cdr3_aa: CASGTGLLGEQYF
j_call: TRBJ2-1; v_call: TRBV6-6; cdr3_aa: CASATQSSYNEQFF